This section outlines one T cell receptor (beta chain) sequence together with its context. Its binding antigen is unknown. No clone much larger than this one lies a single base away; base qualities are absent. Participants in the prospective study were enrolled through a virtual design, were aged about 18 to 90 years, and lived in roughly 24 United States geographic areas. In the prospective study, participants were assigned to cohorts based on the clinical history participants reported in a screening survey and a study questionnaire. In the prospective study, whole blood, serum and a nasopharyngeal or oropharyngeal swab were collected from each participant by mobile phlebotomists. Prospective study participants could optionally give additional blood draws and questionnaires over an approximately 2-month period. Prospective study blood samples were shipped either frozen or at room temperature before DNA extraction.

These data belong to a study of blood T cell repertoires in COVID-19 (TCRdb year 2020). Broadly, across the study: The collaborator samples originated in the United States, Italy and Spain and spanned the acute and convalescent phases of COVID-19. The prospective study material was composed of cDNA or gDNA derived from T cells, B-cell-depleted T cells, or PBMCs. Deeply sampled blood TCRbeta repertoires from subjects exposed to, actively infected with, or recovered from COVID-19 were included in the dataset. The repertoires were made available in a free public database intended to serve as a resource for research on the immune response to SARS-CoV-2. Samples were obtained from the ongoing ImmuneRACE study (first 160 participants) and from over 1,000 subjects provided by 6 global collaborators. Sample metadata almost always included a de-identified subject ID, COVID-19 status, age in years and sex. Where available, HLA class I and class II types were obtained from metadata supplied by the sample provider rather than from assay-based typing. Broader findings and caveats from the paper: The amount of clinical and demographic metadata varied by source and participant and was provided uncurated.

Germline trimming: 5 bases from V, 14 bases from J; junction bases outside gene matches: 9. From the cysteine up to the phenylalanine, the CDR3 has a length of 13 residues. This entry keeps only the CDR3 DNA: 39 bases, framed from base 1. From the germline V gene (reference sequence), CDR1 is SGHAT and CDR2 is FQDESV. TCRbeta CDR3 regions were amplified from genomic DNA using the immunoSEQ Assay, a bias-controlled multiplex PCR. Per the original workflow: The number of nucleated cells in each sample was estimated from the amplification of reference gene primers within the assay. Sequence reads were collapsed and filtered to measure the absolute abundance of every unique TCRbeta CDR3 rearrangement. For each sample, productive Simpson clonality was calculated by taking the square root of Simpson's diversity index across productive rearrangements. The immuneACCESS repertoire file appears here via TCRdb, limited to in-frame rearrangements. These files lack a portion of the clones; in checked studies, under half of the deficit traces to unresolved V genes, and the cause of the others is not known. V, J and clone size reflect that table, while D and trimming were determined from the DNA. The sample records fewer than 350,000 clones, just over 90% of which are singletons. The ten largest make up approximately 2.5% of the sample.

The origin of this receptor is a woman in her thirties or forties with acute COVID-19. Here the chain combines TRBV11-1 and TRBJ1-2, with 12 middle bases fitting TRBD1. The specimen sequenced was PBMCs or T cells enriched from blood (not recorded which). The DNA sequence follows: TGTGCCAGCAGCAGCCGGGACAGGGGGCCTGGGACCTTC. Its translation reads: CASSSRDRGPGTF.